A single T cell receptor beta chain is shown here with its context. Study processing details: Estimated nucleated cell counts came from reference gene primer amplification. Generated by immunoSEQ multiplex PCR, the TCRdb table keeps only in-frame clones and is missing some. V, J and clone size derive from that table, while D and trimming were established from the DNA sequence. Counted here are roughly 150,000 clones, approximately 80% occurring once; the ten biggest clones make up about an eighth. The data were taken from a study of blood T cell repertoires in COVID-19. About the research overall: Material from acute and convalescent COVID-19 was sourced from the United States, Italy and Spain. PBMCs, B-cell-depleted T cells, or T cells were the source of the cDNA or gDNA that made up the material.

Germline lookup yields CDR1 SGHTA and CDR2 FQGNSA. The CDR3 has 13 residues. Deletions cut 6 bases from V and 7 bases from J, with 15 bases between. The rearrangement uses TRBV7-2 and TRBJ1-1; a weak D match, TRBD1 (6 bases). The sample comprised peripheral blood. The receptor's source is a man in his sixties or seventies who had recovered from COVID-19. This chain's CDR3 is CASSRSGGNEAFF. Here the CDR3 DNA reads TGTGCCAGCAGTCGCAGCGGGGGCAATGAAGCTTTCTTT. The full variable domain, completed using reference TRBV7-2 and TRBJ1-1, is GAGVSQSPSNKVTEKGKDVELRCDPISGHTALYWYRQSLGQGLEFLIYFQGNSAPDKSGLPSDRFSAERTGGSVSTLTIQRTQQEDSAVYLCASSRSGGNEAFFGQGTRLTVV.